The entry that follows covers one T cell receptor (beta chain) sequence. This sample is drawn from a study of immune heterogeneity within non-small cell lung tumors. Multiplex PCR with 32 V and 13 J primers amplified TCR beta CDR3. TCRdb independently ran MiXCR on the multiplex PCR reads; one entry per CDR3 protein. The table lists over 2,500 distinct CDR3 sequences, over 45% of them singletons. The ends lost 2 bases at V and 7 bases at J; junction bases unmatched: 8. The CDR3 runs 16 residues. Germline V gene data show CDR1 as GTSNPN and CDR2 as SVGIG (reference sequence). Template came from bulk tumor genomic DNA, at 550 to 700 ng per sample. Far-apart biopsies, several per primary tumor, were taken during surgery. Enrolled patients presented with newly diagnosed, previously untreated non-small cell lung cancer and underwent curative surgery. The donor pool consisted of newly diagnosed non-small cell lung cancer patients who were having surgery with curative intent.

This chain uses TRBV30 with TRBJ2-1, with 13 bases that match TRBD2. This clonotype originated in a woman aged 60-75 years with non-small cell lung cancer. The sequencing input was lung tumor tissue. CDR3 loop: CAWSPLGLAGRNEQFF. CDR3 nucleotides: TGTGCCTGGAGTCCCCTGGGACTAGCGGGAAGGAATGAGCAGTTCTTC.